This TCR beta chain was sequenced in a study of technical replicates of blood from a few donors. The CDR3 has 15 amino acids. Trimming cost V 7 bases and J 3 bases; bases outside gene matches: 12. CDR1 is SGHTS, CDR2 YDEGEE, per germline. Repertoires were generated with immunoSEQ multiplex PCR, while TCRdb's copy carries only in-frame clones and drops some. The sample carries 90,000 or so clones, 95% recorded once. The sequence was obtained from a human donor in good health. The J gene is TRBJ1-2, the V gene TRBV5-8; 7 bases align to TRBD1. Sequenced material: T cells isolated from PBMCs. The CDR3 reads CASGEDRTFDYGYTF. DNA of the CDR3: TGTGCCAGCGGCGAGGACAGGACCTTCGACTATGGCTACACCTTC.